These 26 T cell receptor beta chains were all obtained from the same sample, sequenced in a study of T-cell memory formation after mild COVID-19. A single record per CDR3 protein comes from TCRdb applying MiXCR to the 5' RACE reads. Seen here are approximately 440,000 distinct CDR3 sequences, approximately 20% observed once, and the top ten hold approximately 8.1%. Sequencing was carried out using PBMCs or a T cell subset sorted from them (not recorded which). These TCRs come from an adult woman who had mild COVID-19 (a few samples of this study predate the infection). Cell type and time point are not known.

This clonotype has just a few counts. The rearrangement links TRBV7-6 to TRBJ2-7; D is undetermined. Trimming stripped 4 bases from V and 2 bases from J, with 12 bases between. The length of the CDR3 is 14 residues. Germline V gene lookup returns CDR1 SGHVS and CDR2 FNYEAQ. CDR3 in amino acids: CASSSEGSPYEQYF. The CDR3 DNA reads TGTGCCAGCAGCTCCGAAGGGTCTCCCTACGAGCAGTACTTC.

This rearrangement joins TRBV4-2 to TRBJ2-1; D gene uncertain. V dropped 4 bases and J dropped 12 bases, with 10 bases sitting between them. This CDR3 contains 11 residues. Germline CDR1 LGHNA, CDR2 YNFKEQ. The CDR3 nucleotides read TGTGCCAGCAGCCTTAGCTTTGGGCAGTTCTTC. It yields the protein CASSLSFGQFF.

This chain connects TRBV5-1 to TRBJ2-7; D is unresolved. Germline CDR1 and CDR2: SGHRS and YFSETQ. The CDR3 spans 17 residues. V was shortened by 0 bases and J by 6 bases, with 22 bases between the two germline ends. CDR3 amino acids: CASSLAVWQPSFGEQYF. CDR3 nucleotides: TGCGCCAGCAGCTTGGCCGTGTGGCAGCCATCCTTTGGCGAGCAGTACTTC.

Comment on this clonotype: A read error may produce the germline difference seen at one junction end. This sequence joins TRBV6-2 or TRBV6-3 and TRBJ2-3, with 8 bases matching TRBD2. Germline values: CDR1 MNHEY, CDR2 SVGEGT. The CDR3 runs 16 residues. The CDR3 DNA reads as TGTTCCAGCGGGTTTCAAGCGGGAGCCCCCACAGATACGCAGTATTTT. Its protein is CSSGFQAGAPTDTQYF.

This clonotype has just a few counts. The V gene is TRBV5-1, the J gene TRBJ2-5; D gene unclear. V lost 3 bases and J lost 6, with 9 bases in between. The CDR3 has 12 residues. Germline V gene sequence: CDR1 SGHRS, CDR2 YFSETQ. The CDR3 bases are TGCGCCAGCAGCTCAGAATCAAAGACCCAGTACTTC. Protein sequence: CASSSESKTQYF.

This clonotype occurred a few times. The gene calls are TRBV5-1 and TRBJ1-1; TRBD1 might be the D (6 bases). V was cut by 0 bases and J by 2 bases, with 14 bases left in between. CDR3 length equals 16 residues. From germline, CDR1 is SGHRS and CDR2 YFSETQ. DNA of the CDR3: TGCGCCAGCAGCTTGGACCCCCGGGACACAAACACTGAAGCTTTCTTT. Protein sequence: CASSLDPRDTNTEAFF.

The V call is TRBV7-2, the J call TRBJ2-1; 10 nucleotides agree with TRBD2. Looked up from germline, CDR1 is SGHTA and CDR2 is FQGNSA. With 3 bases clipped from V and 6 bases from J, the junction kept 8 bases outside the gene matches. The CDR3 has 16 amino acids. Here the CDR3 DNA reads TGTGCCAGCAGCTTTTTCCAACTAGCGGGGTTCAATGAGCAGTTCTTC. The encoded protein is CASSFFQLAGFNEQFF.

The chain links TRBV29-1 to TRBJ2-1; D might be TRBD1 (6 bases). V was clipped by 6 bases and J by 8 bases, with 23 bases between them. This CDR3 is built from 15 residues. CDR1 is SQVTM and CDR2 is ANQGSEA in the germline V gene. CDR3 loop: CSVGSSYGQLDEQFF. CDR3 coding DNA: TGCAGCGTCGGGTCTTCATACGGACAGTTGGATGAGCAGTTCTTC.

This rearrangement joins TRBV7-9 to TRBJ1-2; D ambiguous. The germline gives CDR1 SEHNR, CDR2 FQNEAQ (reference sequence). Trimming took 9 bases from V and 4 from J, leaving 21 bases between them. The CDR3 loop spans 15 amino acids. The CDR3 here is CARAPLVGELYGYTF. The CDR3 nucleotides read TGTGCCAGGGCCCCTCTCGTAGGAGAACTCTATGGCTACACCTTC.

The chain combines TRBV7-2 with TRBJ2-3; TRBD2 agrees at 10 bases. The trim removed 5 bases at V and 0 bases at J, leaving 5 bases unmatched. The CDR3 covers 16 residues. CDR1 SGHTA and CDR2 FQGNSA come from the germline V gene. CDR3 nucleotide sequence: TGTGCCAGCAGCATCAAGCGGGGGGGTAGCACAGATACGCAGTATTTT. Encoded protein: CASSIKRGGSTDTQYF.

The chain combines TRBV10-3 with TRBJ2-1; tentative D call: TRBD2 (6 bases). Trimming stripped 2 bases from V and 7 bases from J, with 12 bases between. The CDR3 extends over 14 amino acids. CDR1 and CDR2 from the germline V gene are ENHRY and SYGVKD. The CDR3: CAISEVLARNEQFF. The CDR3, as DNA: TGTGCCATCAGTGAGGTTCTAGCGCGGAATGAGCAGTTCTTC.

The chain is built from TRBV6-6 and TRBJ2-3; D is perhaps TRBD1 or TRBD2 (5 bases each). The V gene's germline CDR1 is MNHNY and CDR2 SVGAGI (reference sequence). This CDR3 spans 15 amino acids. V was cut by 2 bases and J by 5 bases, with 14 bases left in between. The CDR3 here is CASSYPWRGEDTQYF. The CDR3 DNA reads as TGTGCCAGCAGTTACCCCTGGCGAGGGGAAGATACGCAGTATTTT.

This clonotype was seen only a few times. The genes are TRBV12-3 or TRBV12-4 and TRBJ2-7, with 9 bases lining up with TRBD2. The CDR3 contains 15 residues. The V and J ends lost 7 bases and 3 bases, in that order; junction bases with no gene match: 10. The CDR3 DNA reads TGTGCCAGCACCACAAGCGGGGGGCCGGTCTACGAGCAGTACTTC. Translation: CASTTSGGPVYEQYF.

This clonotype was picked up a small number of times. This sequence joins TRBV7-2 and TRBJ2-1, with a weak D call TRBD1 (6 bases). The CDR3 is 15 amino acids. V lost 1 base to trimming and J lost 6 bases, with 13 bases between them. The germline V gene has CDR1 SGHTA and CDR2 FQGNSA. In nucleotides, the CDR3 is TGTGCCAGCAGCTTAGGGTCAGGGGATCTCAATGAGCAGTTCTTC. As protein: CASSLGSGDLNEQFF.

This clonotype came up a few times. V usage is TRBV15 and J usage is TRBJ2-1, with a weak D call TRBD2 (7 bases). The germline V and J ends were trimmed by 6 bases and 7 bases, with 13 bases remaining between them. Germline loops: CDR1 LNHNV, CDR2 YYDKDF (reference sequence). This CDR3 has 13 residues. CDR3 coding DNA: TGTGCCACCAGTTCCGGGGGGCGTAATGAGCAGTTCTTC. The encoded protein is CATSSGGRNEQFF.

This chain links TRBV14 with TRBJ1-1; no clear D gene. The V end was cut by 2 bases, the J end by 6 bases, with 4 bases between. The CDR3 consists of 11 residues. Germline V lookup: CDR1 SGHDN, CDR2 FVKESK. This chain's CDR3 is CASSQRAEAFF. In DNA, the CDR3 is TGTGCCAGCAGCCAAAGAGCTGAAGCTTTCTTT.

This chain uses TRBV12-3 or TRBV12-4 with TRBJ1-3; D not certain. Trimming took off 2 bases at V and 2 bases at J, with 7 bases between the two ends. The CDR3 covers 14 residues. The CDR3, as DNA: TGTGCCAGCAGTTTAATCGGAACTGGAAACACCATATATTTT. It encodes CASSLIGTGNTIYF.

The J gene is TRBJ1-4, the V gene TRBV6-1; D gene uncertain. V was cut by 6 bases and J by 8 bases, with 10 bases left in between. Looked up from germline, CDR1 is MNHNS and CDR2 is SASEGT. The CDR3 has 12 amino acids. The CDR3 sequence: CASRGEGEKLFF. The CDR3 DNA is TGTGCCAGCAGAGGAGAAGGCGAAAAACTGTTTTTT.

The chain carries TRBV6-2 or TRBV6-3 and TRBJ2-5; D tentatively reads TRBD1 or TRBD2 (5 bases each). Trimming cost V 0 bases and J 4 bases, with 9 bases left between them. This CDR3 spans 14 amino acids. Germline assignment: CDR1 MNHEY and CDR2 SVGEGT. The CDR3 bases are TGTGCCAGCAGTTACTCGGGGGAAGGAGAGACCCAGTACTTC. This gives the protein CASSYSGEGETQYF.

This chain connects TRBV5-6 to TRBJ1-2, with TRBD1 as a possible D gene (6 bases). Germline values: CDR1 SGHDT, CDR2 YYEEEE. Trimming took 4 bases from V and 8 from J, leaving 24 bases between them. This CDR3 spans 16 amino acids. DNA of the CDR3: TGTGCCAGCAGCCCCGTGGGGGGCGCGTCGACTAGGGGCTACACCTTC. Amino acids: CASSPVGGASTRGYTF.

Only a few counts were recorded for this clonotype. The chain carries TRBV7-9 and TRBJ2-5; 9 nucleotides align to TRBD2. V lost 3 bases and J lost 0; bases outside the gene matches: 8. The CDR3 is 17 residues long. Germline V CDR1 and CDR2: SEHNR, FQNEAQ (reference sequence). CDR3 region: CASSFLLAGTYQETQYF. For the CDR3, the DNA is TGTGCCAGCAGCTTCCTCCTAGCGGGGACGTACCAAGAGACCCAGTACTTC.

The table lists this clonotype with many counts. This sequence joins TRBV5-1 and TRBJ1-1, with 8 bases lining up with TRBD1. Trimming cost V 4 bases and J 6 bases; bases outside gene matches: 2. Germline CDR1 is SGHRS and CDR2 is YFSETQ. This CDR3 region has 12 residues. For the CDR3, the DNA is TGCGCCAGCAGCGGACAGGGAGCTGAAGCTTTCTTT. Amino acid sequence: CASSGQGAEAFF. The full variable domain, rest sourced from reference TRBV5-1 and TRBJ1-1, is KAGVTQTPRYLIKTRGQQVTLSCSPISGHRSVSWYQQTPGQGLQFLFEYFSETQRNKGNFPGRFSGRQFSNSRSEMNVSTLELGDSALYLCASSGQGAEAFFGQGTRLTVV.

The genes are TRBV2 and TRBJ1-1; D is unclear. The CDR3 is 14 residues long. V lost 7 bases and J lost 4, with 16 bases in between. Germline CDR1 and CDR2: SNHLY and FYNNEI. The DNA of the CDR3 is TGTGCCAGCATCCCGGTCTCGGTCGGCACTGAAGCTTTCTTT. Protein sequence: CASIPVSVGTEAFF.

This chain's CDR3 is CATSEFESSYEQYF. For the CDR3, the DNA is TGTGCCACCTCAGAGTTTGAAAGCTCCTACGAGCAGTACTTC. This rearrangement joins TRBV28 to TRBJ2-7; D call uncertain. The CDR3 totals 14 residues. CDR1 is MDHEN and CDR2 is SYDVKM in the germline V gene. Trimming removed 10 bases from V and 0 bases from J, with 16 bases in between.

This chain links TRBV25-1 with TRBJ2-7; D call uncertain. The CDR3 extends over 11 amino acids. V was trimmed by 2 bases and J by 4 bases, leaving 3 bases between them. The V gene's germline CDR1 is MGHDK and CDR2 SYGVNS. The CDR3 region has the DNA TGTGCCAGCAGTGAACGTTACGAGCAGTACTTC. Protein product: CASSERYEQYF.

The chain combines TRBV7-9 with TRBJ2-5, with 11 nucleotides matching TRBD1. The CDR3 is 17 residues long. V was clipped by 4 bases and J by 0 bases; unmatched bases: 7. Germline lookup yields CDR1 SEHNR and CDR2 FQNEAQ (reference sequence). This CDR3 reads CASSSGTGGFYQETQYF. CDR3 bases: TGTGCCAGCAGCTCCGGGACAGGGGGGTTTTACCAAGAGACCCAGTACTTC.